This T cell receptor beta chain derives from a study of cytomegalovirus exposure and HLA in healthy donors. Points from the study as a whole: Later analysis reportedly placed an Asian-associated ancestry cluster below the roughly 690-donor mean in N-insertions. A list of 150 to 200 TCR beta chains associated with cytomegalovirus was given. Across donors, sequencing depth was assumed by presence/absence analyses to be roughly uniform.

Among the donors, all were healthy bone marrow donors. Use of 60 Vbeta and 13 Jbeta primers characterized the PCR. Data came from immunoSEQ multiplex PCR; TCRdb stores just in-frame clones and leaves some out. This sample's clone table lists tens of thousands of clones. Notes on this clone: The antigen is not known.

V was pared by 0 bases and J by 5 bases, with 8 bases of the junction left unmatched. CDR1 and CDR2 (germline): GTSNPN, SVGIG (reference sequence). The CDR3 is made up of 16 amino acids. The chain carries TRBV30 and TRBJ1-5; 9 nucleotides line up with TRBD1. The specimen was PBMCs. This TCR came from a man aged 45 to 65 in good health and CMV-seropositive. This CDR3 is CAWSVQGQGGYQPQHF. CDR3 in DNA: TGTGCCTGGAGTGTTCAGGGACAGGGTGGGTATCAGCCCCAGCATTTT.